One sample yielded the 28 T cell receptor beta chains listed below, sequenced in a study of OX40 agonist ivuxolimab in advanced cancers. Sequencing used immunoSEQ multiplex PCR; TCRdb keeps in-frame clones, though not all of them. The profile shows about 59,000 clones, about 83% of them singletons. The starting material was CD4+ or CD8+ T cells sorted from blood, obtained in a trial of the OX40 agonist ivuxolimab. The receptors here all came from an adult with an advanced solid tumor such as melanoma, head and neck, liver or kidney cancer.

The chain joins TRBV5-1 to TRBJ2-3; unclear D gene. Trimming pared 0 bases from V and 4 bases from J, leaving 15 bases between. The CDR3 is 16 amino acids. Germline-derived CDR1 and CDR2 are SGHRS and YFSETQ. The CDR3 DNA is TGCGCCAGCAGCTTGGCGGTAGTCCCTGGTTCAGATACGCAGTATTTT. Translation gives CASSLAVVPGSDTQYF.

DNA for the CDR3: TGCGCCAGTCGGAGGGCGGGAGTCCAAGAGACCCAGTACTTC. Its translation: CASRRAGVQETQYF. This chain links TRBV5-1 with TRBJ2-5; 7 bases fit TRBD2. CDR1 SGHRS and CDR2 YFSETQ come from the germline V gene. CDR3 length: 14 residues. Trimming removed 8 bases from V and 1 base from J; junction bases left unmatched: 8.

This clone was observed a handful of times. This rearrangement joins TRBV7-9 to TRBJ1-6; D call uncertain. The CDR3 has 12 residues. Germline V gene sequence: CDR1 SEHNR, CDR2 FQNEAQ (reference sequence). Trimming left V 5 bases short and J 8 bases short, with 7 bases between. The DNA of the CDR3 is TGTGCCAGCAGCCCCAGCGATTCACCCCTCCACTTT. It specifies CASSPSDSPLHF. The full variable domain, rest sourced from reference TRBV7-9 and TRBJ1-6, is DTGVSQNPRHKITKRGQNVTFRCDPISEHNRLYWYRQTLGQGPEFLTYFQNEAQLEKSRLLSDRFSAERPKGSFSTLEIQRTEQGDSAMYLCASSPSDSPLHFGNGTRLTVT.

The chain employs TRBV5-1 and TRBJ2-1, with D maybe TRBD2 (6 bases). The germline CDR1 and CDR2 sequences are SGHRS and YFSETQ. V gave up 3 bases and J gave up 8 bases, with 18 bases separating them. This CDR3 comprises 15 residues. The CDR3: CASSSGASSVDEQFF. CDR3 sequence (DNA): TGCGCCAGCAGCTCGGGAGCTAGTTCGGTCGATGAGCAGTTCTTC.

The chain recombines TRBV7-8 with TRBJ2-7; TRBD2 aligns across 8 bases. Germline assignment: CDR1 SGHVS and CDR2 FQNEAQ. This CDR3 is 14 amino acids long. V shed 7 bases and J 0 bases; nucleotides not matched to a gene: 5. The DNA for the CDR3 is TGTGCCAGCACCGTAGCGGGGACCTCCTACGAGCAGTACTTC. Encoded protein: CASTVAGTSYEQYF.

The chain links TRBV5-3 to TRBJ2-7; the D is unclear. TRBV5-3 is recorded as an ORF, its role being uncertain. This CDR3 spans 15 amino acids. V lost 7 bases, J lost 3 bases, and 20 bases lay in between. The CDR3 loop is CARFWNTLTRYEQYF. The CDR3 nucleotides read TGTGCCAGATTTTGGAACACCCTGACCCGCTACGAGCAGTACTTC.

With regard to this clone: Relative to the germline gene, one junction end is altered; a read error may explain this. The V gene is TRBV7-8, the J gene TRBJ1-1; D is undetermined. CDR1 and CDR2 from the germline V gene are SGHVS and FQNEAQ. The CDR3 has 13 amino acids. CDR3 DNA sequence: TGTGCCAGCAGCTTAGTAGGTACAGTGGGTGGAATCTTT. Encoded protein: CASSLVGTVGGIF.

The DNA of the CDR3 is TGCGCCAGCAGCCAAGAAGGGACAGTATCTGGAAACACCATATATTTT. Its protein is CASSQEGTVSGNTIYF. This sequence joins TRBV4-1 and TRBJ1-3, with TRBD1 identical over 7 bases. Germline V gene sequence: CDR1 MGHRA, CDR2 YSYEKL. The ends lost 0 bases at V and 1 base at J; junction bases unmatched: 3. CDR3 length: 16 amino acids.

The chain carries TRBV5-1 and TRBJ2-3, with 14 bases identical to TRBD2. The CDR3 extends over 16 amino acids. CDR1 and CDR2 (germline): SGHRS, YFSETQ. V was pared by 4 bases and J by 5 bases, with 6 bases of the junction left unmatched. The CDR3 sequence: CASSPGTSGSGDTQYF. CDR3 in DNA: TGCGCCAGCAGCCCCGGGACTAGCGGGAGTGGAGATACGCAGTATTTT. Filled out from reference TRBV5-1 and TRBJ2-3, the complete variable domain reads KAGVTQTPRYLIKTRGQQVTLSCSPISGHRSVSWYQQTPGQGLQFLFEYFSETQRNKGNFPGRFSGRQFSNSRSEMNVSTLELGDSALYLCASSPGTSGSGDTQYFGPGTRLTVL.

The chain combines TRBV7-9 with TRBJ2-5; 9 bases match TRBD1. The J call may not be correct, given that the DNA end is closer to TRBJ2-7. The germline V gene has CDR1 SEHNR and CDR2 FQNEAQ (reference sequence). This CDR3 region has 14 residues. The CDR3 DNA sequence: TGTGCCAGCAGCGGAGGGACAGGGAAGTACGAGCAGTACTTC. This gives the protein CASSGGTGKYEQYF.

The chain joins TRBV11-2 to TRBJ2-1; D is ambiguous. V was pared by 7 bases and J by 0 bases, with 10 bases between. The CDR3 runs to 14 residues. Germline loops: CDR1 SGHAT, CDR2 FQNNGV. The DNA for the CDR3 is TGTGCCAGCAATTTCCACAGCTCCTACAATGAGCAGTTCTTC. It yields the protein CASNFHSSYNEQFF.

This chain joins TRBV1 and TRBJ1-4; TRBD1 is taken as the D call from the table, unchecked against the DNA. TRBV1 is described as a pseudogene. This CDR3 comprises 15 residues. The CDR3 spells CTSSQDGTGRDLDLF. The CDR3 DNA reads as TGCACCAGCAGCCAAGATGGGACAGGGAGGGATTTGGACCTTTTT.

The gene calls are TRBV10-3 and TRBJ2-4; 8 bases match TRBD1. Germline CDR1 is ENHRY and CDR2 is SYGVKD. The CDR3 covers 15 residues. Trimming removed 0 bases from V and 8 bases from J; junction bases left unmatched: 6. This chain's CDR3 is CAISESTGQAHIQYF. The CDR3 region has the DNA TGTGCCATCAGTGAGTCGACGGGACAGGCCCACATTCAGTACTTC.

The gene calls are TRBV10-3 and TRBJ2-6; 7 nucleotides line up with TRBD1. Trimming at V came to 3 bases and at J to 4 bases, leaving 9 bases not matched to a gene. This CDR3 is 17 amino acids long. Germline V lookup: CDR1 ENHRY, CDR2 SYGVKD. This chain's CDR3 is CAISDPGQSLGANVLTF. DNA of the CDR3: TGTGCCATCAGTGATCCGGGACAGTCCCTCGGGGCCAACGTCCTGACTTTC.

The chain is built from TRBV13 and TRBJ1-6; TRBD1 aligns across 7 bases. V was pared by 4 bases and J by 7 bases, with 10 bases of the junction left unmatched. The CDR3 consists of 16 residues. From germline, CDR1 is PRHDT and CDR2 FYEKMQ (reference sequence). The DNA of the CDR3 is TGTGCCAGCAGCTCCCGGACAGGCACGCTGAATTCACCCCTCCACTTT. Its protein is CASSSRTGTLNSPLHF.

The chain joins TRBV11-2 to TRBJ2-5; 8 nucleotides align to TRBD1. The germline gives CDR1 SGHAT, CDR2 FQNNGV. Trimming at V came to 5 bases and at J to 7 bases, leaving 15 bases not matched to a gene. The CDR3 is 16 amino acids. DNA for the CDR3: TGTGCCAGCAGCCGCATCAGGGGGCGGGGCGATGGGACCCAGTACTTC. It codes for CASSRIRGRGDGTQYF.

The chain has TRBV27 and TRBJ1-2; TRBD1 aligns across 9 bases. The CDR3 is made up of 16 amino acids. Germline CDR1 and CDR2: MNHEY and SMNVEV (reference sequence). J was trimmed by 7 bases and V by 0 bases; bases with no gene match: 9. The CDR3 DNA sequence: TGTGCCAGCAGTTTATCGCCGGGACAGGGTCAGGGTGGCTACACCTTC. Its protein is CASSLSPGQGQGGYTF.

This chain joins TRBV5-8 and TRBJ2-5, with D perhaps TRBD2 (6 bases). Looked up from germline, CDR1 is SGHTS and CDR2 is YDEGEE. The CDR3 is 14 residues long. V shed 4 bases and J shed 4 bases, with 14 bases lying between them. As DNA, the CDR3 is TGTGCCAGCAGCCGCATCCGGGGAGGAGAGACCCAGTACTTC. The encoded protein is CASSRIRGGETQYF.

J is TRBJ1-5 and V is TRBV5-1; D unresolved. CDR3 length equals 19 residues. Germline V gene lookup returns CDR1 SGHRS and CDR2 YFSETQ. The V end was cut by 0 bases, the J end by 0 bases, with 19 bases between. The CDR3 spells CASSLDLVSSAYSNQPQHF. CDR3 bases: TGCGCCAGCAGCTTGGATCTTGTTAGTTCGGCTTATAGCAATCAGCCCCAGCATTTT.

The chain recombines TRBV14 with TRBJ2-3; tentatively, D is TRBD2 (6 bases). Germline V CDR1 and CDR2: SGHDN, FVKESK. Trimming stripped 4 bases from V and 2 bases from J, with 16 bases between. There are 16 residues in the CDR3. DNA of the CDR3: TGTGCCAGCAGCCCCAGCCTAGCGCCCGCCACAGATACGCAGTATTTT. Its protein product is CASSPSLAPATDTQYF.

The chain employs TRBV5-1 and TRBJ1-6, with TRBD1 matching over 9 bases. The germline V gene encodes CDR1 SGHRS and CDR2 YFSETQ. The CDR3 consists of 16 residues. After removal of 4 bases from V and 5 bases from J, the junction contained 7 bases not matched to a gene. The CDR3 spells CASSRTGVFHNSPLHF. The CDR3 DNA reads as TGCGCCAGCAGCCGGACAGGGGTGTTTCATAATTCACCCCTCCACTTT.

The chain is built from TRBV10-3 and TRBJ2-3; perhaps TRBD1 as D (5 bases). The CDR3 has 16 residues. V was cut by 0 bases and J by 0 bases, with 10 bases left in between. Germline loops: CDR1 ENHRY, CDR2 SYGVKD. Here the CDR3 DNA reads TGTGCCATCAGTGAGTCGACAGACCATAGCACAGATACGCAGTATTTT. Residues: CAISESTDHSTDTQYF.

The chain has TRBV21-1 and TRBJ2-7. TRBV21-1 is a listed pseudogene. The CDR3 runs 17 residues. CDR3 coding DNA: TGTGCCAGCAGCAAACGAAGCCGAATAGGTCTGGATTGCGAGCAGTACTTC. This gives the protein CASSKRSRIGLDCEQYF.

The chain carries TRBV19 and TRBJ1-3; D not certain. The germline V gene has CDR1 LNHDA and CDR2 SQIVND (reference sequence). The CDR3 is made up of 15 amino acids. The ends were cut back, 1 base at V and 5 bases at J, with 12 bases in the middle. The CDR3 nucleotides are TGTGCCAGTAGTATAGCGGGTGATTCAAGAAACACCATATATTTT. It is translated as CASSIAGDSRNTIYF.

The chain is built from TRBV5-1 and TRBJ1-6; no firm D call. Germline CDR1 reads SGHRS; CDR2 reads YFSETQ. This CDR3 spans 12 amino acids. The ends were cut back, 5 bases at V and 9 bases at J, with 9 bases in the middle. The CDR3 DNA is TGCGCCAGCAGTGGAGGGTCTTCACCCCTCCACTTT. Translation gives CASSGGSSPLHF.

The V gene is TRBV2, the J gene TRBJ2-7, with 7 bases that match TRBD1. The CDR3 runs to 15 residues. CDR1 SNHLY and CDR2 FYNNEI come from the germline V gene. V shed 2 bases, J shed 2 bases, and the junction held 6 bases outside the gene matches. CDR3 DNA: TGTGCCAGCAGTGAAAGTGTGACAGGGACCTACGAGCAGTACTTC. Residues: CASSESVTGTYEQYF. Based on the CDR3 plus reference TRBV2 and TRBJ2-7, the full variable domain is EPEVTQTPSHQVTQMGQEVILRCVPISNHLYFYWYRQILGQKVEFLVSFYNNEISEKSEIFDDQFSVERPDGSNFTLKIRSTKLEDSAMYFCASSESVTGTYEQYFGPGTRLTVT.

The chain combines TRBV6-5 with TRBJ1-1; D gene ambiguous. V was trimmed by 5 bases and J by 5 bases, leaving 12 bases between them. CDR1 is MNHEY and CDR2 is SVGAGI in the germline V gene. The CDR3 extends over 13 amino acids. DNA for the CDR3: TGTGCCAGCAGTCCCCACCAGATAACTGAAGCTTTCTTT. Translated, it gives CASSPHQITEAFF.

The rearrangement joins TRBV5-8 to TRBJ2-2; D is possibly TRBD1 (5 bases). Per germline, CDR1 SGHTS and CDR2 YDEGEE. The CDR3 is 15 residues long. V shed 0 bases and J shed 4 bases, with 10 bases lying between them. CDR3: CASSLGQGFTGELFF. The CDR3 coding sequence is TGTGCCAGCAGCTTGGGTCAGGGATTCACCGGGGAGCTGTTTTTT.